This TCR beta chain was sequenced in a study of brain T cells in children with intractable seizures. Study-level points and caveats: Pre- and post-surgery blood differed in depth, so pre-surgery absences may be undersampling.

Repertoires were generated with immunoSEQ multiplex PCR, while TCRdb's copy carries only in-frame clones and drops some. The table records about 340,000 clones, about 94% of them present only once. The ends lost 7 bases at V and 6 bases at J; junction bases unmatched: 11. The CDR3 runs 13 residues. CDR1 is GTSNPN, CDR2 SVGIG, per germline (reference sequence). Time point specified: blood from clinic visit 5 months post-surgery; TSC patient then seizure free. The count of this clone is one. Its antigen is unknown. The sequence was collected from a boy under two years old with tuberous sclerosis and intractable seizures. Sequenced here: peripheral blood, sampled roughly 5 months after surgery. The genes are TRBV30 and TRBJ2-7, with 8 bases aligning to TRBD2. CDR3 loop: CALPREGGVEQYF. The CDR3 nucleotides read TGTGCCTTACCCCGGGAGGGAGGAGTCGAGCAGTACTTC.